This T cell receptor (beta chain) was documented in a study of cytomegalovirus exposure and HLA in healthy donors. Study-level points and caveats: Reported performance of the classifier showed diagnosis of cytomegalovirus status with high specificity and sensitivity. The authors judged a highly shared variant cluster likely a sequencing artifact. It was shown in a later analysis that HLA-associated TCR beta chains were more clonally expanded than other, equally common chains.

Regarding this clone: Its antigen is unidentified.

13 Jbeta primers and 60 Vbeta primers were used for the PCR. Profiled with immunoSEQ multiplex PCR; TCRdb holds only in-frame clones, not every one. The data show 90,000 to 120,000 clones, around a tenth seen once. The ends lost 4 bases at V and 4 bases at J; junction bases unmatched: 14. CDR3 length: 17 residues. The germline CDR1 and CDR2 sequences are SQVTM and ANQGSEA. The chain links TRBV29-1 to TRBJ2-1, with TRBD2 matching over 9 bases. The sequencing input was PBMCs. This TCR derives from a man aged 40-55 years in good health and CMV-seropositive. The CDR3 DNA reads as TGCAGCGTTGGGGGGCTAGCGGGGTTACCCCTATACAATGAGCAGTTCTTC. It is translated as CSVGGLAGLPLYNEQFF.